This T cell receptor (beta chain) derives from a study of blood T cell repertoires in COVID-19 (dated by TCRdb to about 2020). A note on the overall study: Collaborator samples came from the United States, Italy and Spain and covered acute and convalescent phases of COVID-19. Where available, HLA class I and class II types were taken from metadata supplied by the sample provider and were not determined by assay-based typing. The repertoires were released in a freely available public database intended as a resource for research on the immune response to SARS-CoV-2. Deeply sampled blood TCRbeta repertoires from subjects exposed to, actively infected with, or recovered from COVID-19 were included in the dataset. The samples were drawn from two sources: the first 160 participants of the ongoing ImmuneRACE study, and some 1,300 subjects contributed by 6 global collaborators. The prospective study material was composed of cDNA or gDNA derived from T cells, B-cell-depleted T cells, or PBMCs. Nearly every sample came with metadata listing a de-identified subject ID, COVID-19 status, age in years and sex. The study at large found these results: The amount of clinical and demographic metadata varied by source and participant and was provided uncurated.

CDR1 and CDR2 were assigned from the germline V gene (reference sequence) as SGHNT and YYREEE. Trimming removed 4 bases from V and 8 bases from J; the gene matches leave 9 bases unexplained. Including cysteine and phenylalanine, the CDR3 has 15 amino acids. The retained sequence is limited to the CDR3, 45 bases, with the frame set at the first base. The immunoSEQ Assay, a bias-controlled multiplex PCR, was used to amplify TCRbeta CDR3 regions from genomic DNA. The original methods were these. The number of nucleated cells in each sample was estimated from the amplification of reference gene primers within the assay. To quantify the absolute abundance of each unique TCRbeta CDR3 rearrangement, sequence reads were collapsed and filtered. For each sample, productive Simpson clonality was calculated as the square root of Simpson's diversity index over productive rearrangements. Drawn from immuneACCESS, this table holds only the in-frame rearrangements with V and J called that TCRdb kept. Clones are partly lost; checked studies trace under half to an unresolved V gene and leave the rest unexplained. V, J and clone size reflect that table, while D and trimming were determined from the DNA. Here the sample has roughly 70,000 clones; approximately 90% occur a single time. In total, the top ten clones hold about 1.5% of the sample.

Comment on this clone: It lacks a known antigen. Base qualities are missing; no much larger clone stands one base away.

The collaborating institutions used their own protocols to collect whole blood in K2EDTA tubes. Collaborator samples were shipped for TCRbeta analysis as frozen whole blood, isolated PBMCs, or DNA extracted from either sample type. Sequencing was done on a sample of peripheral blood. The chain employs TRBV5-4 and TRBJ2-1; 10 bases in the middle match TRBD2. The receptor was derived from a human donor in a cohort sampled during active COVID-19. The DNA is TGTGCCAGCAGCCAAAGCGGGAGGGCCGTGGATGAGCAGTTCTTC. The encoded protein is CASSQSGRAVDEQFF.